Shown below are 21 T cell receptor beta chains from a single sample sequenced in a study of control samples from healthy donors and cancer patients. Repertoires were generated with immunoSEQ multiplex PCR, while TCRdb's copy carries only in-frame clones and drops some. The sample lists around 71,000 clones, roughly 86% occurring once. Input material: PBMCs. The receptors here all came from a woman aged 50 to 60 with head and neck cancer.

This chain joins TRBV27 and TRBJ1-2; 8 nucleotides align to TRBD1. Per germline, CDR1 MNHEY and CDR2 SMNVEV (reference sequence). The CDR3 is 12 residues long. Unmatched junction bases numbered 4, after V lost 8 bases and J lost 5 bases. CDR3 amino acids: CASAGGWYGYTF. In nucleotides, the CDR3 is TGTGCCAGCGCAGGGGGCTGGTATGGCTACACCTTC.

The V call is TRBV6-5, the J call TRBJ2-1; TRBD2 agrees at 10 bases. The CDR3 is made up of 14 amino acids. The J segment lost 9 bases and the V segment lost 6 bases, leaving 8 bases of the junction unmatched. The germline V gene has CDR1 MNHEY and CDR2 SVGAGI. CDR3 amino acids: CASRSGGASTEQFF. The CDR3 DNA is TGTGCCAGCAGAAGCGGGGGGGCCTCCACTGAGCAGTTCTTC.

This clone was detected once. V gene TRBV28 combines with J gene TRBJ2-1; 15 bases match TRBD2. The germline V gene encodes CDR1 MDHEN and CDR2 SYDVKM. CDR3 length: 18 amino acids. The junction had 5 bases not matched to a gene; V was cut back by 3 bases and J by 2 bases. CDR3 sequence reads: CASSFPGLAGGPYNEQFF. CDR3 nucleotides: TGTGCCAGCAGTTTCCCGGGACTAGCGGGGGGACCCTACAATGAGCAGTTCTTC.

The rearrangement links TRBV7-8 to TRBJ1-6; D is undetermined. Germline V CDR1 and CDR2: SGHVS, FQNEAQ. The CDR3 contains 15 residues. With 5 bases removed from V and 4 bases from J, the gap between germline ends came to 12 bases. The CDR3 DNA is TGTGCCAGCAGCACCACTAGGGATTATAATTCACCCCTCCACTTT. Translating it yields CASSTTRDYNSPLHF. Combining the CDR3 with reference TRBV7-8 and TRBJ1-6 gives the whole variable domain GAGVSQSPRYKVAKRGQDVALRCDPISGHVSLFWYQQALGQGPEFLTYFQNEAQLDKSGLPSDRFFAERPEGSVSTLKIQRTQQEDSAVYLCASSTTRDYNSPLHFGNGTRLTVT.

V usage is TRBV27 and J usage is TRBJ1-4, with D unclear. Germline CDR1 reads MNHEY; CDR2 reads SMNVEV (reference sequence). Trimming shortened V by 6 bases and J by 3 bases, and 14 bases separated the two germline ends. The CDR3 covers 15 residues. The CDR3 sequence: CASSLNTGANEKLFF. The CDR3 bases are TGTGCCAGCAGCTTGAATACGGGAGCTAATGAAAAACTGTTTTTT.

The rearrangement joins TRBV5-6 to TRBJ2-3; 7 nucleotides match TRBD2. This CDR3 is built from 17 residues. V gave up 0 bases and J gave up 2 bases; unmatched junction bases: 9. Looked up from germline, CDR1 is SGHDT and CDR2 is YYEEEE. The CDR3 spells CASSLEGTTSFTDTQYF. CDR3 DNA sequence: TGTGCCAGCAGCTTGGAAGGGACTACTTCTTTCACAGATACGCAGTATTTT.

This chain connects TRBV6-5 to TRBJ1-2, with a tentative D call TRBD1 (5 bases). Germline V lookup: CDR1 MNHEY, CDR2 SVGAGI. V lost 7 bases and J 4 bases, leaving 16 bases between the germline ends. This CDR3 is built from 14 residues. CDR3 sequence: CASTPRLGTYGYTF. CDR3 DNA sequence: TGTGCCAGCACTCCCAGATTAGGGACCTATGGCTACACCTTC.

This clone turned up a few times. The chain carries TRBV11-2 and TRBJ1-2; D is perhaps TRBD1 (5 bases). CDR1 is SGHAT, CDR2 FQNNGV, per germline. Deletions cut 6 bases from V and 8 bases from J, with 19 bases between. This CDR3 region has 14 residues. CDR3 protein: CASRTPGGVGGYTF. CDR3 nucleotides: TGTGCCAGCAGAACCCCGGGGGGGGTGGGAGGCTACACCTTC.

The chain is built from TRBV3-1 (or the pseudogene TRBV3-2) and TRBJ2-1, with 10 positions matching TRBD2. Germline-derived CDR1 and CDR2 are LGHDT and YNNKEL (reference sequence). CDR3 size: 20 residues. The V segment lost 0 bases and the J segment 7 bases; nucleotides outside the gene matches: 18. This CDR3 reads CASSQEGSGGAVVRTNEQFF. CDR3 sequence (DNA): TGTGCCAGCAGCCAAGAAGGCAGCGGGGGGGCGGTGGTGAGAACGAATGAGCAGTTCTTC.

The chain carries TRBV7-2 and TRBJ1-5; a possible D gene is TRBD1 (5 bases). The CDR3 is made up of 15 amino acids. Germline V gene lookup returns CDR1 SGHTA and CDR2 FQGNSA. Trimming pared 1 base from V and 0 bases from J, leaving 7 bases between. Here the CDR3 DNA reads TGTGCCAGCAGCTTAGACAGGATTAGCAATCAGCCCCAGCATTTT. Amino acid sequence: CASSLDRISNQPQHF. Looking up the rest from reference TRBV7-2 and TRBJ1-5 gives the full variable domain: GAGVSQSPSNKVTEKGKDVELRCDPISGHTALYWYRQSLGQGLEFLIYFQGNSAPDKSGLPSDRFSAERTGGSVSTLTIQRTQQEDSAVYLCASSLDRISNQPQHFGDGTRLSIL.

The chain has TRBV2 and TRBJ1-2; 10 positions match TRBD1. The CDR3 covers 13 residues. With 6 bases clipped from V and 8 bases from J, the junction kept 6 bases outside the gene matches. Per the germline V gene, CDR1 is SNHLY and CDR2 is FYNNEI. The CDR3 coding sequence is TGTGCCAGCAGCTCGGACAGGGGGAACGGCTACACCTTC. Protein sequence: CASSSDRGNGYTF.

The V gene is TRBV4-2, the J gene TRBJ1-2, with 9 bases fitting TRBD1. Germline loops: CDR1 LGHNA, CDR2 YNFKEQ. V gave up 2 bases and J gave up 4 bases; unmatched junction bases: 2. The CDR3 spans 14 residues. DNA for the CDR3: TGTGCCAGCAGCCAACAGACAGGGGGCTATGGCTACACCTTC. It translates to CASSQQTGGYGYTF.

The chain has TRBV6-1 and TRBJ1-2; no definite D call. The CDR3 contains 15 residues. Trimming shortened V by 1 base and J by 4 bases, and 13 bases separated the two germline ends. The germline gives CDR1 MNHNS, CDR2 SASEGT. The CDR3 sequence: CASSEEAEPSYGYTF. In DNA form, the CDR3 reads TGTGCCAGCAGTGAAGAGGCAGAACCTAGCTATGGCTACACCTTC.

The genes are TRBV6-4 and TRBJ1-5; 7 bases are shared with TRBD1. The CDR3 totals 12 residues. The trim removed 11 bases at V and 2 bases at J, leaving 3 bases unmatched. Germline CDR1 reads MRHNA; CDR2 reads SNTAGT. As DNA, the CDR3 is TGTGCCCCAGGGGGGGGCAATCAGCCCCAGCATTTT. Protein product: CAPGGGNQPQHF.

The CDR3 DNA reads TGTGCCAGCAGCCCAATGGGCGACTTGAACACTGAAGCTTTCTTT. Translating it yields CASSPMGDLNTEAFF. This chain connects TRBV6-5 to TRBJ1-1, with D hard to call. CDR1 is MNHEY and CDR2 is SVGAGI in the germline V gene. V gave up 6 bases and J gave up 0 bases, with 14 bases separating them. The CDR3 contains 15 residues.

The chain combines TRBV5-1 with TRBJ2-1; D may be TRBD1 (7 bases). This CDR3 comprises 16 residues. Germline CDR1 reads SGHRS; CDR2 reads YFSETQ. Trimming left V 4 bases short and J 7 bases short, with 21 bases between. As DNA, the CDR3 is TGCGCCAGCAGCGACCTTCAGGGGGTTGGGGGGAATGAGCAGTTCTTC. Its protein is CASSDLQGVGGNEQFF. Combining the CDR3 with reference TRBV5-1 and TRBJ2-1 gives the whole variable domain KAGVTQTPRYLIKTRGQQVTLSCSPISGHRSVSWYQQTPGQGLQFLFEYFSETQRNKGNFPGRFSGRQFSNSRSEMNVSTLELGDSALYLCASSDLQGVGGNEQFFGPGTRLTVL.

V usage is TRBV18 and J usage is TRBJ2-1; D perhaps matches TRBD2 (5 bases). The CDR3 is made up of 14 amino acids. Germline assignment: CDR1 KGHSH and CDR2 LQKENI. V lost 6 bases, J lost 4 bases, and 13 bases lay in between. CDR3: CASSTRTGYNEQFF. CDR3 coding DNA: TGTGCCAGCTCCACCCGGACGGGGTACAATGAGCAGTTCTTC. The variable domain in full, with the rest retrieved from reference TRBV18 and TRBJ2-1, is NAGVMQNPRHLVRRRGQEARLRCSPMKGHSHVYWYRQLPEEGLKFMVYLQKENIIDESGMPKERFSAEFPKEGPSILRIQQVVRGDSAAYFCASSTRTGYNEQFFGPGTRLTVL.

The CDR3 reads CASTVGVGGVRDTQYF. Written as DNA, the CDR3 is TGTGCCAGCACCGTTGGTGTCGGGGGGGTTCGAGATACGCAGTATTTT. The J gene is TRBJ2-3, the V gene TRBV6-6, with 8 nucleotides matching TRBD2. V trimming: 7 bases; J trimming: 5 bases; junction bases outside the gene matches: 14. The CDR3 length is 16 residues. The germline gives CDR1 MNHNY, CDR2 SVGAGI (reference sequence).

This rearrangement joins TRBV7-8 to TRBJ2-2, with 9 bases that match TRBD2. After removal of 4 bases from V and 6 bases from J, the junction contained 12 bases not matched to a gene. Germline loops: CDR1 SGHVS, CDR2 FQNEAQ. The CDR3 length is 17 residues. The CDR3 DNA reads TGTGCCAGCAGCTCATCCGGGCGGGGGGGCAGCGCCGGGGAGCTGTTTTTT. Its translation: CASSSSGRGGSAGELFF.

This chain uses TRBV28 with TRBJ1-5, with a weak D call TRBD1 (6 bases). CDR1 MDHEN and CDR2 SYDVKM come from the germline V gene. The V and J ends lost 5 bases and 1 base respectively, with 24 bases between them. The CDR3 loop spans 19 amino acids. The CDR3 loop reads CASSPLGGAVLVSNQPQHF. The DNA for the CDR3 is TGTGCCAGCAGTCCATTGGGGGGCGCGGTTCTGGTCAGCAATCAGCCCCAGCATTTT.

The chain recombines TRBV6-5 with TRBJ1-1; TRBD1 aligns across 7 bases. The CDR3 extends over 14 amino acids. Germline V CDR1 and CDR2: MNHEY, SVGAGI. After removal of 2 bases from V and 1 base from J, the junction contained 1 base not matched to a gene. The CDR3 sequence is CASSYRTGNTEAFF. The CDR3 DNA is TGTGCCAGCAGTTACCGGACAGGGAACACTGAAGCTTTCTTT.